One sample yielded the 32 T cell receptor beta chains listed below, sequenced in a study of shared clonotypes between healthy human individuals. The method was immunoSEQ multiplex PCR; TCRdb's version includes in-frame clones alone and lacks a portion of them. The sample includes some 2,000,000 clones, more than 90% seen only once; the top ten take 0.1% to 0.15%. What was sequenced was naive CD4+ T cells sorted from blood. Subset of the sample: CD45RA+ positively selected. All receptors come from a man aged 18 to 30 in good health.

The chain couples TRBV7-9 to TRBJ1-5; TRBD1 aligns across 10 bases. The CDR3 totals 15 residues. Germline V gene data show CDR1 as SEHNR and CDR2 as FQNEAQ (reference sequence). V lost 5 bases to trimming and J lost 4 bases; unmatched junction nucleotides: 5. In DNA form, the CDR3 reads TGTGCCAGCAGCCCGACAGGGGGCGAAAATCAGCCCCAGCATTTT. Translated: CASSPTGGENQPQHF.

This clone was counted a single time. The chain combines TRBV2 with TRBJ2-3; D gene unclear. The ends were cut back, 10 bases at V and 0 bases at J, with 14 bases in the middle. The germline CDR1 and CDR2 sequences are SNHLY and FYNNEI. CDR3 size: 14 residues. The DNA for the CDR3 is TGTGCCACCCGGACGGAGATTAGCACAGATACGCAGTATTTT. This translates into CATRTEISTDTQYF.

The chain combines TRBV28 with TRBJ2-7; D is unclear. The V end lost 6 bases, the J end lost 0 bases, and 12 bases lay between the germline ends. The CDR3 has 14 amino acids. The germline V gene encodes CDR1 MDHEN and CDR2 SYDVKM. CDR3: CASRPSFSSYEQYF. As DNA, the CDR3 is TGTGCCAGCAGGCCCTCCTTCAGCTCCTACGAGCAGTACTTC.

J is TRBJ2-3 and V is TRBV7-8; D is perhaps TRBD2 (6 bases). Trimming stripped 4 bases from V and 2 bases from J, with 16 bases between. Germline CDR1 is SGHVS and CDR2 is FQNEAQ. The CDR3 has 16 residues. The CDR3 DNA sequence: TGTGCCAGCAGCTCCCCTAGCGCGGGGACCACAGATACGCAGTATTTT. This sequence encodes CASSSPSAGTTDTQYF.

J is TRBJ1-2 and V is TRBV7-9; D gene ambiguous. Per germline, CDR1 SEHNR and CDR2 FQNEAQ (reference sequence). The V gene lost 0 bases and the J gene lost 7 bases, with 15 bases spanning the gap. This CDR3 spans 15 amino acids. CDR3 sequence (DNA): TGTGCCAGCAGCTTAGCGCTGGAAGGGCTGGGTGGCTACACCTTC. Residues: CASSLALEGLGGYTF.

This rearrangement joins TRBV19 to TRBJ1-1; a weak D match, TRBD1 (6 bases). CDR3 length: 13 residues. The ends were cut back, 5 bases at V and 4 bases at J, with 11 bases in the middle. CDR1 LNHDA and CDR2 SQIVND come from the germline V gene (reference sequence). The chain's CDR3 is CASSGRGVTEAFF. In nucleotides, the CDR3 is TGTGCCAGTAGTGGCAGGGGCGTCACTGAAGCTTTCTTT. The full variable domain, its missing parts supplied by reference TRBV19 and TRBJ1-1, is DGGITQSPKYLFRKEGQNVTLSCEQNLNHDAMYWYRQDPGQGLRLIYYSQIVNDFQKGDIAEGYSVSREKKESFPLTVTSAQKNPTAFYLCASSGRGVTEAFFGQGTRLTVV.

This sequence joins TRBV10-3 and TRBJ2-7, with D perhaps matching TRBD1 (5 bases). V was shortened by 5 bases and J by 4 bases, with 15 bases between the two germline ends. Germline CDR1 reads ENHRY; CDR2 reads SYGVKD. The CDR3 loop spans 14 amino acids. The CDR3, as DNA: TGTGCCATCAGTTCGACAGACGGATCGTACGAGCAGTACTTC. Translation: CAISSTDGSYEQYF.

The rearrangement links TRBV21-1 to TRBJ2-5; the D segment call TRBD2 is taken from the table without a DNA check. TRBV21-1 has pseudogene status. The CDR3 runs 17 residues. The DNA for the CDR3 is TGTGCCAGCAGCAAAGTAGGCACTAGCGGCCTCTTAGAGACCCAGTACTTC. Amino acids: CASSKVGTSGLLETQYF.

A word on this clone: The sample has other DNA sequences that encode this CDR3 too. The genes are TRBV6-5 and TRBJ2-7; TRBD2 matches at 8 bases. Per the germline V gene, CDR1 is MNHEY and CDR2 is SVGAGI. CDR3 length: 16 amino acids. The trim removed 0 bases at V and 2 bases at J, leaving 6 bases unmatched. This CDR3 reads CASSYSGLAGPYEQYF. Written as DNA, the CDR3 is TGTGCCAGCAGTTACTCAGGACTAGCCGGCCCCTACGAGCAGTACTTC.

The chain joins TRBV10-2 to TRBJ1-1; no clear D. The CDR3 contains 15 residues. With 4 bases removed from V and 1 base from J, the gap between germline ends came to 13 bases. Germline V gene data show CDR1 as WSHSY and CDR2 as SAAADI. CDR3 in amino acids: CASSVAGGRNTEAFF. CDR3 in DNA: TGCGCCAGCAGTGTAGCGGGAGGGAGGAACACTGAAGCTTTCTTT.

This rearrangement joins TRBV23-1 to TRBJ2-1; unclear D gene. TRBV23-1 is an ORF for which the function is uncertain. V lost 0 bases, J lost 5 bases, and 26 bases lay in between. This CDR3 is built from 20 residues. The CDR3 coding sequence is TGCGCCAGCAGTCAATCGAAAACAGCCAGTCGTCGGGTCCGGCACAATGAGCAGTTCTTC. This sequence encodes CASSQSKTASRRVRHNEQFF.

This chain connects TRBV9 to TRBJ1-1; weak D call: TRBD1 (5 bases). The CDR3 sequence is 16 residues long. The germline V gene has CDR1 SGDLS and CDR2 YYNGEE. The ends were cut back, 3 bases at V and 4 bases at J, with 19 bases in the middle. The CDR3 reads CASSARGGRVLTEAFF. In DNA, the CDR3 is TGTGCCAGCAGCGCTAGGGGAGGCAGGGTCCTCACTGAAGCTTTCTTT.

This chain links TRBV6-5 with TRBJ1-6, with D maybe TRBD1 (5 bases). CDR3 length: 15 residues. Germline V gives CDR1 MNHEY, CDR2 SVGAGI. V lost 2 bases and J 6 bases, leaving 11 bases between the germline ends. CDR3 coding DNA: TGTGCCAGCAGTTACGCTAATGGGGGTAATTCACCCCTCCACTTT. Protein: CASSYANGGNSPLHF.

Only one count was recorded for this clone. This specimen includes other DNA sequences encoding the same CDR3. V is TRBV18 and J is TRBJ2-7, with D possibly being TRBD2 (6 bases). The CDR3 consists of 14 residues. Germline CDR1 reads KGHSH; CDR2 reads LQKENI. V shed 2 bases and J shed 4 bases, with 12 bases lying between them. In DNA form, the CDR3 reads TGTGCCAGCTCACCAGGCCGGGGAGGTTACGAGCAGTACTTC. This sequence encodes CASSPGRGGYEQYF.

Comments on this clone: At the DNA level, this CDR3 is encoded by other sequences in the same sample as well. V usage is TRBV5-1 and J usage is TRBJ2-1; D is uncertain. V was cut by 0 bases and J by 6 bases, with 7 bases left in between. This CDR3 is built from 13 residues. Germline CDR1 and CDR2: SGHRS and YFSETQ. The CDR3 coding sequence is TGCGCCAGCAGCTTGGGTCTCTCCAATGAGCAGTTCTTC. Its translation is CASSLGLSNEQFF.

V is TRBV30 and J is TRBJ2-5; tentative D call: TRBD2 (6 bases). V lost 2 bases and J lost 5, with 15 bases in between. There are 14 residues in the CDR3. The germline gives CDR1 GTSNPN, CDR2 SVGIG (reference sequence). CDR3 region: CAWSSPGDLETQYF. In DNA, the CDR3 is TGTGCCTGGAGTTCCCCGGGAGACCTGGAGACCCAGTACTTC.

Here the CDR3 reads CASSFAPSVGSYGYTF. The CDR3 DNA is TGTGCCAGCAGTTTCGCCCCCTCCGTCGGTTCTTATGGCTACACCTTC. This rearrangement joins TRBV27 to TRBJ1-2; D uncertain. Germline CDR1 and CDR2: MNHEY and SMNVEV (reference sequence). This CDR3 has 16 residues. Deletions cut 3 bases from V and 5 bases from J, with 19 bases between.

The chain uses TRBV6-5 and TRBJ2-2; TRBD1 might be the D (5 bases). Trimming took 6 bases from V and 4 from J, leaving 15 bases between them. The CDR3 loop spans 15 amino acids. The germline V gene encodes CDR1 MNHEY and CDR2 SVGAGI. In DNA, the CDR3 is TGTGCCAGCAGCCACGGGCAGGGTGGCACCGGGGAGCTGTTTTTT. Amino acids: CASSHGQGGTGELFF.

This sequence joins TRBV11-1 and TRBJ2-3, with 7 bases matching TRBD1. This CDR3 is 14 amino acids long. V was clipped by 1 base and J by 5 bases; unmatched bases: 3. Per the germline V gene, CDR1 is SGHAT and CDR2 is FQDESV (reference sequence). CDR3 sequence: CASSLGQGGDTQYF. The CDR3 DNA follows: TGTGCCAGCAGCTTAGGACAGGGCGGAGATACGCAGTATTTT.

The rearrangement links TRBV5-1 to TRBJ2-3; 8 bases fit TRBD2. The trim removed 2 bases at V and 7 bases at J, leaving 6 bases unmatched. This CDR3 spans 14 amino acids. The germline V gene encodes CDR1 SGHRS and CDR2 YFSETQ. The chain's CDR3 is CASSFSGAGNTQYF. The CDR3 region has the DNA TGCGCCAGCAGCTTTAGCGGGGCGGGGAATACGCAGTATTTT. Using reference TRBV5-1 and TRBJ2-3 for the parts outside the CDR3, the full variable domain is KAGVTQTPRYLIKTRGQQVTLSCSPISGHRSVSWYQQTPGQGLQFLFEYFSETQRNKGNFPGRFSGRQFSNSRSEMNVSTLELGDSALYLCASSFSGAGNTQYFGPGTRLTVL.

The chain joins TRBV19 to TRBJ2-1; 11 nucleotides align to TRBD2. This CDR3 is 15 amino acids long. Germline V gene sequence: CDR1 LNHDA, CDR2 SQIVND (reference sequence). The V and J ends lost 3 bases and 8 bases, in that order; junction bases with no gene match: 6. DNA for the CDR3: TGTGCCAGTAGTATCGTAGCGGGGGGGCTGTATGAGCAGTTCTTC. This translates into CASSIVAGGLYEQFF.

The CDR3 sequence is CASSRNKYEQYF. The CDR3 DNA reads as TGCGCCAGCAGTCGAAATAAGTACGAGCAGTACTTC. This chain connects TRBV23-1 to TRBJ2-7; no clear D. TRBV23-1 is known as an ORF, though its function is uncertain. The CDR3 sequence is 12 residues long. Trimming stripped 4 bases from V and 4 bases from J, with 8 bases between.

This chain joins TRBV2 and TRBJ2-1; a possible D gene is TRBD2 (6 bases). The V gene's germline CDR1 is SNHLY and CDR2 FYNNEI. This CDR3 is 14 amino acids long. The germline V and J ends were trimmed by 6 bases and 0 bases, with 9 bases remaining between them. The CDR3, as DNA: TGTGCCAGCAGCCGGGACTCCTCCTACAATGAGCAGTTCTTC. Its translation: CASSRDSSYNEQFF.

With regard to this clone: The same CDR3 arises from other DNA sequences in this sample as well. The J gene is TRBJ2-1, the V gene TRBV7-2; 12 nucleotides line up with TRBD2. V lost 4 bases, J lost 6 bases, and 4 bases stayed unmatched. CDR1 is SGHTA, CDR2 FQGNSA, per germline. The CDR3 has 15 residues. CDR3 protein: CASSSLAGGGNEQFF. CDR3 DNA sequence: TGTGCCAGCAGCTCACTAGCGGGAGGAGGCAATGAGCAGTTCTTC. Drawing the rest from reference TRBV7-2 and TRBJ2-1, the complete variable domain is GAGVSQSPSNKVTEKGKDVELRCDPISGHTALYWYRQSLGQGLEFLIYFQGNSAPDKSGLPSDRFSAERTGGSVSTLTIQRTQQEDSAVYLCASSSLAGGGNEQFFGPGTRLTVL.

The chain joins TRBV11-3 to TRBJ1-6; unclear D gene. CDR1 is SGHNT, CDR2 YENEEA, per germline. The V gene lost 0 bases and the J gene lost 7 bases, with 10 bases spanning the gap. The CDR3 sequence is 15 residues long. CDR3 amino acids: CASSLDGGGNSPLHF. For the CDR3, the DNA is TGTGCCAGCAGCTTAGATGGAGGAGGAAATTCACCCCTCCACTTT.

The chain has TRBV13 and TRBJ1-3, with D possibly matching TRBD1 (5 bases). Germline CDR1 PRHDT, CDR2 FYEKMQ (reference sequence). This CDR3 region has 16 residues. Trimming left V 0 bases short and J 4 bases short, with 13 bases between. CDR3 DNA: TGTGCCAGCAGCTTAGGCACTCGGGGGATAGGAAACACCATATATTTT. This gives the protein CASSLGTRGIGNTIYF.

Turning to this clone: At the DNA level, this CDR3 is encoded by other sequences in the same sample as well. This chain joins TRBV10-3 and TRBJ2-7; TRBD1 agrees at 7 bases. CDR1 and CDR2 (germline): ENHRY, SYGVKD. V dropped 0 bases and J dropped 3; count of bases not matched to a gene: 2. The CDR3 totals 14 residues. CDR3 region: CAISESAGGYEQYF. For the CDR3, the DNA is TGTGCCATCAGTGAGTCAGCAGGGGGCTACGAGCAGTACTTC.

This chain connects TRBV30 to TRBJ2-1, with TRBD2 matching over 7 bases. V lost 2 bases and J lost 1; bases outside the gene matches: 8. The CDR3 is 16 residues long. Germline loops: CDR1 GTSNPN, CDR2 SVGIG (reference sequence). CDR3 nucleotide sequence: TGTGCCTGGAGTCCTTCTGGGGGGGTATCCTACAATGAGCAGTTCTTC. It codes for CAWSPSGGVSYNEQFF.

The gene calls are TRBV27 and TRBJ2-7; 8 bases agree with TRBD1. CDR1 and CDR2 (germline): MNHEY, SMNVEV (reference sequence). V lost 6 bases to trimming and J lost 2 bases; unmatched junction nucleotides: 6. CDR3 length equals 14 residues. The CDR3 DNA reads as TGTGCCAGCAGAATGGACAGGGCCGCCTACGAGCAGTACTTC. Protein sequence: CASRMDRAAYEQYF.

This clone appeared a few times. This sequence joins TRBV14 and TRBJ1-1; 7 bases map to TRBD1. Germline assignment: CDR1 SGHDN and CDR2 FVKESK. This CDR3 region has 13 residues. Losses at the gene ends were 9 bases for V and 0 bases for J; bases not matched to a gene: 4. The CDR3 reads CARGQDVNTEAFF. The CDR3 coding sequence is TGTGCCAGAGGACAGGACGTGAACACTGAAGCTTTCTTT.

The V gene is TRBV4-3, the J gene TRBJ1-1, with TRBD1 as a possible D gene (5 bases). V was trimmed by 4 bases and J by 3 bases, leaving 12 bases between them. Germline-derived CDR1 and CDR2 are LGHNA and YSLEER. The CDR3 loop spans 14 amino acids. In nucleotides, the CDR3 is TGCGCCAGCAGCCTTTTCTCGGGGGACACTGAAGCTTTCTTT. Translated: CASSLFSGDTEAFF.

This clone was seen once. The sample holds other DNA sequences that translate to the same CDR3. CDR3 residues: CASSGSSGNTIYF. For the CDR3, the DNA is TGTGCCAGCAGTGGGTCCTCTGGAAACACCATATATTTT. The rearrangement links TRBV6-1 to TRBJ1-3; no reliable D call. CDR1 and CDR2 from the germline V gene are MNHNS and SASEGT. V lost 4 bases and J lost 0, with 4 bases in between. This CDR3 is built from 13 residues.